The 7 T cell receptor beta chains listed next were all sequenced from one sample in a study of blood T cell repertoires in COVID-19. Assay used: immunoSEQ multiplex PCR; TCRdb lists only in-frame clones, some missing. The data show tens of thousands of clones, about four fifths seen once. Sequences were obtained from peripheral blood. These receptors all come from a man between 70 and 80 years old with acute or convalescent COVID-19.

The chain couples TRBV18 to TRBJ2-1, with TRBD2 matching over 7 bases. Germline trimming cut 0 bases from V and 5 bases from J; bases unmatched to any gene: 7. The CDR3 runs 16 residues. Germline V gene lookup returns CDR1 KGHSH and CDR2 LQKENI. In DNA form, the CDR3 reads TGTGCCAGCTCACCACCCGGACTAGTGACCCACAATGAGCAGTTCTTC. It encodes CASSPPGLVTHNEQFF.

The chain employs TRBV21-1 and TRBJ1-1; no check of the table's D call, TRBD1, against the DNA was made. TRBV21-1 is designated a pseudogene. The CDR3 extends over 16 amino acids. CDR3 amino acids: CASSKEEGATSAEAFF. The CDR3 nucleotides read TGTGCCAGCAGCAAAGAGGAGGGGGCAACCAGCGCTGAAGCTTTCTTT.

The sample holds one count of this clone. The chain carries TRBV7-2 and TRBJ1-1, with TRBD1 matching over 9 bases. This CDR3 is 15 amino acids long. The germline gives CDR1 SGHTA, CDR2 FQGNSA. The ends lost 5 bases at V and 7 bases at J; junction bases unmatched: 11. CDR3 coding DNA: TGTGCCAGCAGCCTAACAGGGACAGGGCGAAATGAAGCTTTCTTT. Encoded protein: CASSLTGTGRNEAFF. Supplemented by reference TRBV7-2 and TRBJ1-1, the full variable domain reads GAGVSQSPSNKVTEKGKDVELRCDPISGHTALYWYRQSLGQGLEFLIYFQGNSAPDKSGLPSDRFSAERTGGSVSTLTIQRTQQEDSAVYLCASSLTGTGRNEAFFGQGTRLTVV.

This clone was detected a few times. V gene TRBV28 combines with J gene TRBJ1-4; the D is unclear. This CDR3 is built from 13 residues. With 5 bases removed from V and 4 bases from J, the gap between germline ends came to 8 bases. CDR1 and CDR2 from the germline V gene are MDHEN and SYDVKM. CDR3 protein: CASSPSSNEKLFF. Here the CDR3 DNA reads TGTGCCAGCAGTCCCTCTAGTAATGAAAAACTGTTTTTT.

The rearrangement joins TRBV25-1 to TRBJ2-2; 8 nucleotides align to TRBD2. The CDR3 has 18 residues. V shed 2 bases, J shed 5 bases, and the junction held 13 bases outside the gene matches. Germline V lookup: CDR1 MGHDK, CDR2 SYGVNS. CDR3 in amino acids: CASSEGPSGLRETGELFF. The CDR3 nucleotides read TGTGCCAGCAGTGAAGGCCCTAGCGGGTTAAGGGAGACCGGGGAGCTGTTTTTT. Filled out from reference TRBV25-1 and TRBJ2-2, the complete variable domain reads EADIYQTPRYLVIGTGKKITLECSQTMGHDKMYWYQQDPGMELHLIHYSYGVNSTEKGDLSSESTVSRIRTEHFPLTLESARPSHTSQYLCASSEGPSGLRETGELFFGEGSRLTVL.

The V call is TRBV28, the J call TRBJ1-5, with D possibly being TRBD1 (6 bases). CDR3 length: 12 residues. Germline V gives CDR1 MDHEN, CDR2 SYDVKM. V was clipped by 6 bases and J by 9 bases, with 12 bases between them. The CDR3 nucleotides read TGTGCCAGCAGAACAGGGAGTGCGCCCCAGCATTTT. Translating it yields CASRTGSAPQHF.

The chain is built from TRBV6-5 and TRBJ2-5; the match to TRBD2 covers 7 bases. The CDR3 loop spans 15 amino acids. V was pared by 8 bases and J by 4 bases, with 13 bases of the junction left unmatched. CDR1 is MNHEY and CDR2 is SVGAGI in the germline V gene. The CDR3 coding sequence is TGTGCCAGCGACTCCGGCGGGAGCGGAGGAGAGACCCAGTACTTC. This codes for CASDSGGSGGETQYF.